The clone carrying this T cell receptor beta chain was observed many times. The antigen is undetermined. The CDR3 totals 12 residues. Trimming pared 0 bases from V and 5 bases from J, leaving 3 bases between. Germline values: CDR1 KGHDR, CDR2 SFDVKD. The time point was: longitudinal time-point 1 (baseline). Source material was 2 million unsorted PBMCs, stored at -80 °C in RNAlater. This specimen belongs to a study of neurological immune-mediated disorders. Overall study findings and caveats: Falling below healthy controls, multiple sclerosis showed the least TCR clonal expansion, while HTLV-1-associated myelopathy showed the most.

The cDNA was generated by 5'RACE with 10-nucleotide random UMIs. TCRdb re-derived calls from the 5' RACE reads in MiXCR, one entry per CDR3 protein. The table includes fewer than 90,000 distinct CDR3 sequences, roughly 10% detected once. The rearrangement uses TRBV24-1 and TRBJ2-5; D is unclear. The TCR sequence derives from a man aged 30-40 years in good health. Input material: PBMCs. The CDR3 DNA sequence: TGTGCCACCAGTGATTTGGTGGAGACCCAGTACTTC. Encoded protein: CATSDLVETQYF.